The 7 T cell receptor beta chains given below trace back to one sample, sequenced in a study of T-cell reconstitution after alpha-beta-depleted transplantation in children. Unique molecular identifiers were used to barcode this TCRbeta library. Using its own MiXCR run on the PCR reads, TCRdb lists one record per CDR3 protein. The table lists 140,000 or so distinct CDR3 sequences, more than 8% of them singletons. The sample here was PBMCs, mostly from graft donor cells, taken 180 days after TCRalphabeta/CD19-depleted stem cell transplant. Receptors originate from a female patient aged 2-15 years who had a stem cell transplant for congenital amegakaryocytic thrombocytopenia, so the T cells may come from the graft donor.

In this sample, this clonotype turned up many times. The genes are TRBV9 and TRBJ2-4, with a tentative D call TRBD2 (6 bases). With 0 bases removed from V and 6 bases from J, the gap between germline ends came to 13 bases. Germline V gives CDR1 SGDLS, CDR2 YYNGEE. This CDR3 spans 15 amino acids. CDR3 region: CASSVAGEALNIQYF. The CDR3, as DNA: TGTGCCAGCAGCGTAGCGGGAGAAGCACTAAACATTCAGTACTTC.

This chain links TRBV4-1 with TRBJ2-7; 10 positions match TRBD1. The length of the CDR3 is 18 residues. Germline loops: CDR1 MGHRA, CDR2 YSYEKL. With 0 bases clipped from V and 5 bases from J, the junction kept 13 bases outside the gene matches. In DNA form, the CDR3 reads TGCGCCAGCAGCCAAGAGTATCGTTTGGGGACAGGGGTCCACGAGCAGTACTTC. It yields the protein CASSQEYRLGTGVHEQYF.

This clonotype has ten or more counts. This chain joins TRBV20-1 and TRBJ2-1, with 15 bases aligning to TRBD2. This CDR3 has 15 residues. V shed 5 bases, J shed 5 bases, and the junction held 4 bases outside the gene matches. The germline V gene has CDR1 DFQATT and CDR2 SNEGSKA (reference sequence). The CDR3 DNA follows: TGCAGTGCTGCGGGACTAGCGGGAGGTAACAATGAGCAGTTCTTC. Its translation is CSAAGLAGGNNEQFF.

The chain is built from TRBV18 and TRBJ2-5; D is tentatively TRBD1 or TRBD2 (5 bases each). Germline assignment: CDR1 KGHSH and CDR2 LQKENI. This CDR3 spans 13 amino acids. The V end lost 6 bases, the J end lost 4 bases, and 12 bases lay between the germline ends. CDR3 bases: TGTGCCAGCTCCCCCGGGACGGTAGAGACCCAGTACTTC. Its translation: CASSPGTVETQYF.

This clonotype was counted many times. The chain has TRBV18 and TRBJ2-1, with 8 bases fitting TRBD2. V gave up 0 bases and J gave up 1 base; unmatched junction bases: 8. The germline gives CDR1 KGHSH, CDR2 LQKENI. The CDR3 spans 18 residues. CDR3 region: CASSPPRGSGASYNEQFF. In DNA form, the CDR3 reads TGTGCCAGCTCACCACCTCGGGGTAGCGGGGCGTCCTACAATGAGCAGTTCTTC.

This clonotype has a count of ten or more. This chain joins TRBV12-3 or TRBV12-4 and TRBJ1-2; maybe TRBD1 (5 bases). The CDR3 is made up of 14 amino acids. V dropped 5 bases and J dropped 8 bases, with 18 bases sitting between them. The CDR3 loop reads CASSPGPQSGGYTF. The CDR3 coding sequence is TGTGCCAGCAGTCCGGGACCGCAGTCTGGCGGCTACACCTTC.

This clonotype was detected ten times or more. The DNA of the CDR3 is TGTGCCAGCAGCCCGGGACCAGCGACAGATACGCAGTATTTT. This sequence encodes CASSPGPATDTQYF. This rearrangement joins TRBV6-1 to TRBJ2-3; D is possibly TRBD1 or TRBD2 (5 bases each). Trimming took off 6 bases at V and 3 bases at J, with 13 bases between the two ends. This CDR3 region has 14 residues. The germline gives CDR1 MNHNS, CDR2 SASEGT.